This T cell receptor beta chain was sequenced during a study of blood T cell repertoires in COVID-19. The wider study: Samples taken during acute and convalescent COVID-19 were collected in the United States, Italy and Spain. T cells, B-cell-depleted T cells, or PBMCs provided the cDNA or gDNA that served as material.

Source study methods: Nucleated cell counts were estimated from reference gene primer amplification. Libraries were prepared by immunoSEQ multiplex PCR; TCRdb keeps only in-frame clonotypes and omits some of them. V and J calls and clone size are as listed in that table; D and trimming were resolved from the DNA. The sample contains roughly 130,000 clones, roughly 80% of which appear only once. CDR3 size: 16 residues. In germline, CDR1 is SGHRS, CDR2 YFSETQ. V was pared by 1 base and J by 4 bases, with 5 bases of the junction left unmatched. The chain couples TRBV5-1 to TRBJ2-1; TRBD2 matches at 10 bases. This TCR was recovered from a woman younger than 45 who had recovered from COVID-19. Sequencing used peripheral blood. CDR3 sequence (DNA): TGCGCCAGCAGCTTGCCTAGCGGGAGTATTTACAATGAGCAGTTCTTC. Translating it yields CASSLPSGSIYNEQFF. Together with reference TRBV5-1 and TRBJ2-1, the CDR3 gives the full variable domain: KAGVTQTPRYLIKTRGQQVTLSCSPISGHRSVSWYQQTPGQGLQFLFEYFSETQRNKGNFPGRFSGRQFSNSRSEMNVSTLELGDSALYLCASSLPSGSIYNEQFFGPGTRLTVL.